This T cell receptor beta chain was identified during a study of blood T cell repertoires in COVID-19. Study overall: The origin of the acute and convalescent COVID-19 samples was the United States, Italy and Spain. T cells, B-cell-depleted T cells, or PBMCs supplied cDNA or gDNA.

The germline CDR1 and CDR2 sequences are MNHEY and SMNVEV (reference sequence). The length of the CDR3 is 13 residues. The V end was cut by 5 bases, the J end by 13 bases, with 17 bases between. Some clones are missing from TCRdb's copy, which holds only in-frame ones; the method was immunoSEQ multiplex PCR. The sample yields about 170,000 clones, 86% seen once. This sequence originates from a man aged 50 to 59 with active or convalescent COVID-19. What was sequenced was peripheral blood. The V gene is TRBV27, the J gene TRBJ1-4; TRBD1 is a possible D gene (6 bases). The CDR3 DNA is TGTGCCAGCAGTAAAGCAGGGGTTGGCAGACTGTTTTTT. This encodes CASSKAGVGRLFF.